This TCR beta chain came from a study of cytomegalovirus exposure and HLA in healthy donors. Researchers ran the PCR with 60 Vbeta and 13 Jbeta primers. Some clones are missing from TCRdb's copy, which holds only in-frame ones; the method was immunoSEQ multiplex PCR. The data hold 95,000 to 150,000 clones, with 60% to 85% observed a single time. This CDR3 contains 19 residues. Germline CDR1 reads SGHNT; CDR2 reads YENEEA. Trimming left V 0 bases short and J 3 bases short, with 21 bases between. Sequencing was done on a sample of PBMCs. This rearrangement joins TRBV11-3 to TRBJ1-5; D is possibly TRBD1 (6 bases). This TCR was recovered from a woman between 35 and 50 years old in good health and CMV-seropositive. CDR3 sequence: CASSLDRYNRVTTNQPQHF. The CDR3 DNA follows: TGTGCCAGCAGCTTAGATCGATATAACAGGGTAACTACCAATCAGCCCCAGCATTTT.